This TCR beta chain was sequenced in a study of blood T cell repertoires in COVID-19. Authors' analysis steps: Scientists estimated how many nucleated cells there were by amplifying reference gene primers. Measured with immunoSEQ multiplex PCR; TCRdb has only the in-frame clones, and not every one. The V and J calls and the clone size are those of that table, but D and trimming were determined from the DNA. The table has about 200,000 clones, approximately 91% seen once. V lost 4 bases and J 2 bases, leaving 18 bases between the germline ends. CDR1 is SGHDT and CDR2 is YYEEEE in the germline V gene. CDR3 length: 16 amino acids.

The V and J genes are TRBV5-6 and TRBJ1-1; D is unresolved. The TCR originated in a man between 18 and 29 years old with active or convalescent COVID-19. Input material: peripheral blood. Here the CDR3 DNA reads TGTGCCAGCAGCCCAAACGCCGACTACAGAAACACTGAAGCTTTCTTT. It specifies CASSPNADYRNTEAFF. Full variable domain (missing parts from reference TRBV5-6 and TRBJ1-1): DAGVTQSPTHLIKTRGQQVTLRCSPKSGHDTVSWYQQALGQGPQFIFQYYEEEERQRGNFPDRFSGHQFPNYSSELNVNALLLGDSALYLCASSPNADYRNTEAFFGQGTRLTVV.